Here is one TCR beta chain with its context. Its antigen is unidentified. The sample originates from a study of T cell responses to AZD1222 COVID-19 vaccine. Notes on the study in general: A reported finding is that nearly half of spike-specific TCRs target unmutated variant regions.

The V and J ends lost 3 bases and 7 bases, in that order; junction bases with no gene match: 3. Looked up from germline, CDR1 is MRHNA and CDR2 is SNTAGT. The CDR3 is 14 amino acids. Using immunoSEQ multiplex PCR, the repertoire was profiled, and TCRdb retains in-frame clones only, with some absent. The sample lists some 120,000 clones, roughly 85% occurring once. The sequence was obtained from an adult in good health. The sequencing used peripheral blood, collected on day 0 of MenACWY control vaccination. The gene calls are TRBV6-4 and TRBJ1-6, with TRBD1 identical over 7 bases. The CDR3, as DNA: TGTGCCAGCAGTGAAGGGACAGTCAATTCACCCCTCCACTTT. Its protein product is CASSEGTVNSPLHF.